Each of the 32 T cell receptor beta chains below was sequenced from the same sample in a study of identical twins. TCRdb reprocessed the 5' RACE reads with MiXCR, giving one entry per CDR3 protein. The sample has more than 600,000 distinct CDR3 sequences, roughly 20% seen once. The same specimen was also included in a second study, on T cells expressing NK-cell markers.

Sequencing was performed on PBMCs. All receptors come from a young woman in good health.

Only a few counts were recorded for this clonotype. The chain joins TRBV10-3 to TRBJ2-7; 7 positions match TRBD1. CDR3 length: 14 amino acids. Germline V gene sequence: CDR1 ENHRY, CDR2 SYGVKD. Trimming at V came to 6 bases and at J to 1 base, leaving 6 bases not matched to a gene. The CDR3 DNA follows: TGTGCCATCAGGGGGACAGCCTTATCCTACGAGCAGTACTTC. Protein product: CAIRGTALSYEQYF.

This clonotype has more than one count but fewer than ten. This chain uses TRBV5-1 with TRBJ2-4; 7 bases align to TRBD1. This CDR3 spans 14 amino acids. J was trimmed by 8 bases and V by 4 bases; bases with no gene match: 9. The germline CDR1 and CDR2 sequences are SGHRS and YFSETQ. CDR3 nucleotides: TGCGCCAGCAGCCTCAGGGGGACAGAGGACATTCAGTACTTC. This sequence encodes CASSLRGTEDIQYF. The full variable domain, its missing parts supplied by reference TRBV5-1 and TRBJ2-4, is KAGVTQTPRYLIKTRGQQVTLSCSPISGHRSVSWYQQTPGQGLQFLFEYFSETQRNKGNFPGRFSGRQFSNSRSEMNVSTLELGDSALYLCASSLRGTEDIQYFGAGTRLSVL.

The chain employs TRBV20-1 and TRBJ2-1, with a possible D match to TRBD2 (6 bases). Between the trimmed V and J ends, which lost 8 bases and 4 bases, there was a span of 21 bases. The CDR3 is 15 amino acids. The V gene's germline CDR1 is DFQATT and CDR2 SNEGSKA (reference sequence). The CDR3 DNA follows: TGCAGTCCCCAAAGGGGAGGACATCTTTACAATGAGCAGTTCTTC. It codes for CSPQRGGHLYNEQFF.

A few counts support this clonotype. The chain uses TRBV9 and TRBJ2-1, with D tentatively TRBD2 (7 bases). Trimming pared 1 base from V and 3 bases from J, leaving 14 bases between. The CDR3 is 16 amino acids. From germline, CDR1 is SGDLS and CDR2 YYNGEE. CDR3 sequence (DNA): TGTGCCAGCAGCGTACCAAGGGGGGGGGGCTACAATGAGCAGTTCTTC. Translating gives CASSVPRGGGYNEQFF.

V gene TRBV12-3 or TRBV12-4 combines with J gene TRBJ2-2; 12 nucleotides match TRBD2. V shed 5 bases and J 8 bases; nucleotides not matched to a gene: 6. The CDR3 loop spans 15 amino acids. The CDR3 loop is CASSRLAGVPGELFF. CDR3 nucleotides: TGTGCCAGCAGTAGACTAGCGGGAGTTCCTGGGGAGCTGTTTTTT.

This rearrangement joins TRBV2 to TRBJ1-1; TRBD1 matches at 9 bases. The CDR3 is 14 amino acids. Germline V gene sequence: CDR1 SNHLY, CDR2 FYNNEI. With V trimmed by 4 bases and J by 6 bases, 6 bases remained unmatched. The CDR3 sequence is CASSATGGASEAFF. As DNA, the CDR3 is TGTGCCAGCAGTGCTACAGGGGGCGCGTCTGAAGCTTTCTTT.

The CDR3 DNA sequence: TGTGCCATCAGTCCCTCTAGACAGCGCCAGACAGATACGCAGTATTTT. Protein sequence: CAISPSRQRQTDTQYF. The chain recombines TRBV10-3 with TRBJ2-3; tentative D call: TRBD1 (5 bases). Trimming took 5 bases from V and 3 from J, leaving 18 bases between them. The CDR3 is made up of 16 amino acids. The germline CDR1 and CDR2 sequences are ENHRY and SYGVKD.

This clonotype showed up just a few times. This chain links TRBV6-5 with TRBJ1-4, with 8 bases that match TRBD1. Germline loops: CDR1 MNHEY, CDR2 SVGAGI. The J segment lost 7 bases and the V segment lost 4 bases, leaving 5 bases of the junction unmatched. This CDR3 has 14 residues. The CDR3 reads CASSSDRVSEKLFF. The CDR3 region has the DNA TGTGCCAGCAGTTCGGACAGGGTTAGTGAAAAACTGTTTTTT.

This clonotype was seen repeatedly, ten times or more. In nucleotides, the CDR3 is TGTGCCAGCAGAAAAGAGTTCGCGCAGTATTTT. Translating gives CASRKEFAQYF. The chain recombines TRBV12-3 or TRBV12-4 with TRBJ2-3; unclear D gene. Trimming took off 6 bases at V and 10 bases at J, with 11 bases between the two ends. The CDR3 is 11 residues long.

The table lists this clonotype with a few counts. The chain recombines TRBV20-1 with TRBJ2-1; 8 positions agree with TRBD2. The CDR3 totals 13 residues. CDR1 and CDR2 (germline): DFQATT, SNEGSKA (reference sequence). V lost 2 bases and J lost 9; bases outside the gene matches: 6. CDR3 sequence reads: CSARFSGGVEQFF. In DNA form, the CDR3 reads TGCAGTGCTAGATTTTCCGGGGGGGTTGAGCAGTTCTTC.

This clonotype has a count of ten or more. The junction does not match germline at one end; this may be a read error. The V call is TRBV11-2, the J call TRBJ2-1; 9 positions agree with TRBD2. The germline V gene encodes CDR1 SGHAT and CDR2 FQNNGV. The CDR3 loop spans 14 amino acids. This CDR3 is CASSLGLARNEQFF. Here the CDR3 DNA reads TGTGCCAGCAGTTTAGGACTAGCGAGAAATGAGCAGTTCTTC.

This clonotype was counted only a few times. The chain has TRBV12-3 or TRBV12-4 and TRBJ1-2; tentatively, D is TRBD1 (5 bases). V was clipped by 9 bases and J by 4 bases, with 18 bases between them. The CDR3 contains 14 residues. CDR3 in DNA: TGTGCCAGTAGGGGACGAACCGGAGGCTATGGCTACACCTTC. Translated: CASRGRTGGYGYTF.

The V and J genes are TRBV20-1 and TRBJ1-2, with D hard to call. The CDR3 is made up of 15 amino acids. V was shortened by 4 bases and J by 4 bases, with 19 bases between the two germline ends. The germline CDR1 and CDR2 sequences are DFQATT and SNEGSKA (reference sequence). The CDR3, as DNA: TGCAGTGCTACCGCCCCGGACTCGGGTCGCTATGGCTACACCTTC. It yields the protein CSATAPDSGRYGYTF.

The chain links TRBV7-9 to TRBJ1-2; D is unresolved. Germline-derived CDR1 and CDR2 are SEHNR and FQNEAQ (reference sequence). The ends were cut back, 6 bases at V and 8 bases at J, with 19 bases in the middle. This CDR3 has 14 amino acids. CDR3 coding DNA: TGTGCCAGCAGTCGACCGGGCCTGGCAGGCGGCTACACCTTC. Translated, it gives CASSRPGLAGGYTF. The full variable domain, rest sourced from reference TRBV7-9 and TRBJ1-2, is DTGVSQNPRHKITKRGQNVTFRCDPISEHNRLYWYRQTLGQGPEFLTYFQNEAQLEKSRLLSDRFSAERPKGSFSTLEIQRTEQGDSAMYLCASSRPGLAGGYTFGSGTRLTVV.

This chain joins TRBV27 and TRBJ2-2, with D possibly TRBD2 on 5 matching bases. Germline assignment: CDR1 MNHEY and CDR2 SMNVEV (reference sequence). The CDR3 covers 15 residues. The ends were cut back, 4 bases at V and 0 bases at J, with 9 bases in the middle. CDR3 in amino acids: CASSSLASNTGELFF. CDR3 DNA: TGTGCCAGCAGTTCGCTAGCCTCGAACACCGGGGAGCTGTTTTTT.

J is TRBJ2-7 and V is TRBV7-2; 9 bases fit TRBD1. The CDR3 totals 14 residues. The germline V gene encodes CDR1 SGHTA and CDR2 FQGNSA. The junction had 7 bases not matched to a gene; V was cut back by 5 bases and J by 5 bases. CDR3 region: CASSLRTGENEQYF. CDR3 in DNA: TGTGCCAGCAGCCTCAGGACAGGGGAGAACGAGCAGTACTTC.

The V call is TRBV12-3 or TRBV12-4, the J call TRBJ1-2; D perhaps matches TRBD1 (6 bases). The CDR3 loop spans 12 amino acids. Trimming pared 3 bases from V and 12 bases from J, leaving 14 bases between. Here the CDR3 DNA reads TGTGCCAGCAGTTTGTTCCAGGGGCCGCACACCTTC. Translated, it gives CASSLFQGPHTF.

The chain combines TRBV20-1 with TRBJ2-3; 7 nucleotides line up with TRBD2. The CDR3 covers 15 residues. Germline CDR1 is DFQATT and CDR2 is SNEGSKA (reference sequence). The V and J ends lost 3 bases and 2 bases, in that order; junction bases with no gene match: 8. CDR3 in amino acids: CSARGRGGDTDTQYF. CDR3 DNA: TGCAGTGCTAGGGGGCGGGGAGGGGACACAGATACGCAGTATTTT.

This clonotype was counted only a few times. The rearrangement links TRBV12-3 or TRBV12-4 to TRBJ2-3; D gene unclear. The CDR3 is made up of 16 amino acids. V was clipped by 3 bases and J by 2 bases, with 15 bases between them. The DNA of the CDR3 is TGTGCCAGCAGTTTGCGGTCTACCAAGCACACAGATACGCAGTATTTT. Its protein is CASSLRSTKHTDTQYF.

This clonotype was seen a handful of times. The chain employs TRBV7-9 and TRBJ2-1; D remains ambiguous. The CDR3 has 13 residues. With 5 bases removed from V and 6 bases from J, the gap between germline ends came to 11 bases. From germline, CDR1 is SEHNR and CDR2 FQNEAQ (reference sequence). CDR3 sequence reads: CASSQDQLNEQFF. The CDR3 DNA reads as TGTGCCAGCAGCCAGGATCAGCTCAATGAGCAGTTCTTC.

At least ten counts were recorded for this clonotype. The gene calls are TRBV5-1 and TRBJ1-1; 7 bases map to TRBD1. The CDR3 totals 14 residues. Germline CDR1 SGHRS, CDR2 YFSETQ. V trimming: 0 bases; J trimming: 5 bases; junction bases outside the gene matches: 4. Written as DNA, the CDR3 is TGCGCCAGCAGCTTGGACAGGGGAGGGACTGAAGCTTTCTTT. Its translation is CASSLDRGGTEAFF. The full variable domain, its missing parts supplied by reference TRBV5-1 and TRBJ1-1, is KAGVTQTPRYLIKTRGQQVTLSCSPISGHRSVSWYQQTPGQGLQFLFEYFSETQRNKGNFPGRFSGRQFSNSRSEMNVSTLELGDSALYLCASSLDRGGTEAFFGQGTRLTVV.

The chain combines TRBV10-3 with TRBJ2-2; D may be TRBD1 or TRBD2 (5 bases each). Germline CDR1 ENHRY, CDR2 SYGVKD. This CDR3 region has 13 residues. V was trimmed by 4 bases and J by 5 bases, leaving 8 bases between them. CDR3 protein: CAISGGETGELFF. The CDR3 nucleotides read TGTGCCATCAGTGGAGGGGAGACCGGGGAGCTGTTTTTT.

In DNA, the CDR3 is TGCGCCAGCAGCCAAGAAAGTTTCAGGGGGCAGCCCCAGCATTTT. Its translation is CASSQESFRGQPQHF. The V gene is TRBV4-3, the J gene TRBJ1-5, with 7 positions matching TRBD1. CDR1 is LGHNA, CDR2 YSLEER, per germline. This CDR3 is 15 amino acids long. Unmatched junction bases numbered 6, after V lost 0 bases and J lost 7 bases.

This clonotype came up a few times. This sequence joins TRBV5-1 and TRBJ2-1, with 9 bases lining up with TRBD2. The CDR3 consists of 15 residues. The V segment lost 4 bases and the J segment 7 bases; nucleotides outside the gene matches: 9. Germline CDR1 SGHRS, CDR2 YFSETQ. CDR3 in amino acids: CASSPLAGAGNEQFF. CDR3 nucleotides: TGCGCCAGCAGCCCGTTAGCGGGGGCGGGGAATGAGCAGTTCTTC.

The rearrangement joins TRBV29-1 to TRBJ1-1; D is uncertain. The CDR3 extends over 11 amino acids. V gave up 7 bases and J gave up 5 bases, with 11 bases separating them. CDR1 and CDR2 (germline): SQVTM, ANQGSEA. CDR3 coding DNA: TGCAGCGGAGGACGTAGGACTGAAGCTTTCTTT. Translation: CSGGRRTEAFF.

The V gene is TRBV27, the J gene TRBJ2-5; D gene uncertain. V was clipped by 5 bases and J by 7 bases, with 14 bases between them. CDR3 length: 13 amino acids. CDR1 and CDR2 (germline): MNHEY, SMNVEV (reference sequence). The CDR3 is CASSIEPHRTQYF. The CDR3 nucleotides read TGTGCCAGCAGTATCGAGCCCCATAGGACCCAGTACTTC.

The chain uses TRBV7-6 and TRBJ1-1; no clear D gene. The CDR3 extends over 16 amino acids. Germline loops: CDR1 SGHVS, CDR2 FNYEAQ. The ends were cut back, 1 base at V and 1 base at J, with 13 bases in the middle. The CDR3 bases are TGTGCCAGCAGCTTAGTTCCAACAACCCCGAACACTGAAGCTTTCTTT. Translated, it gives CASSLVPTTPNTEAFF.

This clonotype was counted ten times or more. This sequence joins TRBV7-9 and TRBJ2-7; 8 bases are a match to TRBD2. The CDR3 totals 15 residues. Germline values: CDR1 SEHNR, CDR2 FQNEAQ (reference sequence). The junction had 8 bases not matched to a gene; V was cut back by 2 bases and J by 5 bases. The CDR3 loop is CASSLSGSWSDEQYF. CDR3 in DNA: TGTGCCAGCAGCTTAAGCGGGAGTTGGTCCGACGAGCAGTACTTC.

The chain carries TRBV20-1 and TRBJ2-7; TRBD2 is a possible D gene (5 bases). Germline CDR1 reads DFQATT; CDR2 reads SNEGSKA (reference sequence). The germline V and J ends were trimmed by 6 bases and 2 bases, with 11 bases remaining between them. This CDR3 region has 12 residues. The DNA of the CDR3 is TGCAGTGCGGCGGGCGATCCCTACGAGCAGTACTTC. Translated: CSAAGDPYEQYF.

This clonotype was observed a few times. CDR3 DNA: TGTGCCAGCAGCACTTCCCGGGGGCACGAAAAGGTCGAGCAGTACTTC. It yields the protein CASSTSRGHEKVEQYF. This chain connects TRBV7-9 to TRBJ2-7, with D perhaps assigned TRBD1 or TRBD2 (6 bases each). The V and J ends lost 5 bases and 6 bases respectively, with 23 bases between them. This CDR3 region has 16 residues. Germline CDR1 reads SEHNR; CDR2 reads FQNEAQ (reference sequence).

This rearrangement joins TRBV6-5 to TRBJ1-6, with a tentative D call TRBD1 (5 bases). CDR3 length: 14 residues. Germline V gene data show CDR1 as MNHEY and CDR2 as SVGAGI. V was cut by 8 bases and J by 8 bases, with 16 bases left in between. CDR3 nucleotide sequence: TGTGCCAGCGGTTTCGGAACAGGCCATTCACCCCTCCACTTT. Translation: CASGFGTGHSPLHF.

The chain uses TRBV6-2 or TRBV6-3 and TRBJ2-5; no reliable D call. Germline V CDR1 and CDR2: MNHEY, SVGEGT. Trimming shortened V by 2 bases and J by 0 bases, and 4 bases separated the two germline ends. The CDR3 covers 13 residues. The DNA for the CDR3 is TGTGCCAGCAGTTACGGGAACCAAGAGACCCAGTACTTC. It codes for CASSYGNQETQYF.